The 17 T cell receptor beta chains in this list originate from one sample, sequenced in a study of T cell responses to AZD1222 COVID-19 vaccine. Produced via immunoSEQ multiplex PCR; TCRdb's table is partial and in-frame only. Of 210,000 or so clones listed, about 93% were seen once; the top ten hold approximately 1%. The source material was peripheral blood, sampled on day 0 of MenACWY control vaccination. The receptor set was obtained from an adult in good health.

In this sample, this clone turned up once. CDR3 loop: CASSAGGHSTEAFF. The CDR3 nucleotides are TGTGCCAGCAGCGCTGGGGGGCATAGCACTGAAGCTTTCTTT. The chain uses TRBV9 and TRBJ1-1; D is perhaps TRBD1 (6 bases). V lost 3 bases, J lost 4 bases, and 13 bases lay in between. The CDR3 sequence is 14 residues long. Germline V lookup: CDR1 SGDLS, CDR2 YYNGEE.

The J gene is TRBJ1-6, the V gene TRBV6-5; possibly TRBD1 for D (5 bases). CDR1 is MNHEY and CDR2 is SVGAGI in the germline V gene. V lost 7 bases to trimming and J lost 2 bases, with 12 bases between them. This CDR3 has 15 amino acids. DNA for the CDR3: TGTGCCAGCACCCTGGTGGGACCCTATAATTCACCCCTCCACTTT. This sequence encodes CASTLVGPYNSPLHF.

The chain recombines TRBV30 with TRBJ1-6; the D is unclear. CDR3 size: 16 residues. Between the trimmed V and J ends, which lost 0 bases and 6 bases, there was a span of 15 bases. Germline lookup yields CDR1 GTSNPN and CDR2 SVGIG (reference sequence). The chain's CDR3 is CAWSVRGAGINSPLHF. The CDR3 bases are TGTGCCTGGAGTGTACGAGGTGCGGGGATTAATTCACCCCTCCACTTT.

The rearrangement uses TRBV7-9 and TRBJ1-4; D remains unclear. Looked up from germline, CDR1 is SEHNR and CDR2 is FQNEAQ (reference sequence). Trimming removed 4 bases from V and 0 bases from J, with 6 bases in between. The CDR3 runs to 14 residues. CDR3 coding DNA: TGTGCCAGCAGCTCCGCGGCAACTAATGAAAAACTGTTTTTT. This gives the protein CASSSAATNEKLFF.

The rearrangement links TRBV5-1 to TRBJ1-6; tentatively, D is TRBD1 (6 bases). Germline-derived CDR1 and CDR2 are SGHRS and YFSETQ. The CDR3 runs to 14 residues. The V and J ends lost 2 bases and 5 bases respectively, with 8 bases between them. The CDR3 loop reads CASSLQGHNSPLHF. The CDR3, as DNA: TGCGCCAGCAGCTTACAGGGACATAATTCACCCCTCCACTTT.

The V gene is TRBV6-2 or TRBV6-3, the J gene TRBJ2-3; the D is unclear. The germline V gene has CDR1 MNHEY and CDR2 SVGEGT. The V end was cut by 3 bases, the J end by 0 bases, with 7 bases between. The CDR3 spans 14 residues. CDR3 sequence: CASSYSDSTDTQYF. In DNA form, the CDR3 reads TGTGCCAGCAGTTATTCGGACAGCACAGATACGCAGTATTTT.

The CDR3 sequence: CATSEWGETQYF. In DNA, the CDR3 is TGTGCCACCAGTGAGTGGGGCGAGACCCAGTACTTC. The V call is TRBV24-1, the J call TRBJ2-5; D may be TRBD1 (5 bases). Germline V gene lookup returns CDR1 KGHDR and CDR2 SFDVKD. V was cut by 4 bases and J by 5 bases, with 7 bases left in between. The CDR3 extends over 12 amino acids.

A word on this clone: Different DNA sequences within this sample yield the same CDR3. The chain uses TRBV12-3 or TRBV12-4 and TRBJ1-2; 8 bases agree with TRBD1. V trimming: 4 bases; J trimming: 8 bases; junction bases outside the gene matches: 6. CDR3 size: 13 residues. CDR3 DNA: TGTGCCAGCAGTTCAGGGACAGGTAGAGGCTACACCTTC. Protein product: CASSSGTGRGYTF.

V and J are TRBV5-1 and TRBJ2-7; TRBD2 aligns across 8 bases. After removal of 2 bases from V and 0 bases from J, the junction contained 4 bases not matched to a gene. The CDR3 covers 15 residues. Germline V gene lookup returns CDR1 SGHRS and CDR2 YFSETQ. CDR3 loop: CASSFQGTSSYEQYF. The CDR3 DNA sequence: TGCGCCAGCAGCTTTCAGGGGACTAGCTCCTACGAGCAGTACTTC.

The chain carries TRBV7-2 and TRBJ1-5, with 11 positions matching TRBD1. The CDR3 totals 15 residues. Germline trimming cut 1 base from V and 9 bases from J; bases unmatched to any gene: 5. Germline V gene lookup returns CDR1 SGHTA and CDR2 FQGNSA. CDR3 protein: CASSLEGTGGRPQHF. DNA for the CDR3: TGTGCCAGCAGCTTAGAGGGGACAGGGGGGAGGCCCCAGCATTTT. The variable domain in full, completed from reference TRBV7-2 and TRBJ1-5, reads GAGVSQSPSNKVTEKGKDVELRCDPISGHTALYWYRQSLGQGLEFLIYFQGNSAPDKSGLPSDRFSAERTGGSVSTLTIQRTQQEDSAVYLCASSLEGTGGRPQHFGDGTRLSIL.

The chain has TRBV4-1 and TRBJ2-5, with D perhaps being TRBD1 or TRBD2 (9 bases each). This CDR3 has 18 amino acids. Germline CDR1 MGHRA, CDR2 YSYEKL. The germline V and J ends were trimmed by 4 bases and 3 bases, with 24 bases remaining between them. The CDR3 loop is CASSPSGTGTGSKETQYF. Written as DNA, the CDR3 is TGCGCCAGCAGCCCTAGCGGGACAGGGACCGGCTCCAAAGAGACCCAGTACTTC.

The chain employs TRBV4-1 and TRBJ1-2; TRBD1 aligns across 8 bases. The CDR3 length is 13 residues. The ends lost 5 bases at V and 8 bases at J; junction bases unmatched: 7. From germline, CDR1 is MGHRA and CDR2 YSYEKL. CDR3 amino acids: CASSRQGTRGYTF. The CDR3 coding sequence is TGCGCCAGCAGCAGACAGGGGACCCGAGGCTACACCTTC.

The chain combines TRBV5-6 with TRBJ2-3; 9 bases are shared with TRBD2. Germline CDR1 SGHDT, CDR2 YYEEEE. This CDR3 has 16 amino acids. The junction had 7 bases not matched to a gene; V was cut back by 1 base and J by 4 bases. The CDR3 DNA follows: TGTGCCAGCAGCTTGCCCGGGGGCGGGGGGGCAGATACGCAGTATTTT. Its protein is CASSLPGGGGADTQYF.

The chain joins TRBV27 to TRBJ1-1; the D gene is possibly TRBD1 (5 bases). Germline CDR1 and CDR2: MNHEY and SMNVEV (reference sequence). This CDR3 is built from 13 residues. Trimming cost V 4 bases and J 7 bases, with 13 bases left between them. CDR3: CASSWGSGGEAFF. The CDR3 bases are TGTGCCAGCAGTTGGGGATCCGGGGGTGAAGCTTTCTTT.

The chain has TRBV10-2 and TRBJ1-2; D possibly corresponds to TRBD1 (5 bases). Germline CDR1 reads WSHSY; CDR2 reads SAAADI. The CDR3 totals 13 residues. With 6 bases removed from V and 4 bases from J, the gap between germline ends came to 12 bases. The CDR3 DNA reads as TGCGCCAGCAGCCCTCAGGGCAGCTATGGCTACACCTTC. Encoded protein: CASSPQGSYGYTF.

This chain links TRBV10-3 with TRBJ1-1, with D perhaps TRBD1 (5 bases). From germline, CDR1 is ENHRY and CDR2 SYGVKD. V shed 2 bases and J shed 4 bases, with 14 bases lying between them. This CDR3 has 15 residues. Written as DNA, the CDR3 is TGTGCCATCAGTGAGGAGGGCAGGGAGAGCACTGAAGCTTTCTTT. Residues: CAISEEGRESTEAFF.

The rearrangement uses TRBV5-1 and TRBJ1-3; D remains unclear. The CDR3 contains 14 residues. The ends were cut back, 3 bases at V and 4 bases at J, with 11 bases in the middle. The germline V gene encodes CDR1 SGHRS and CDR2 YFSETQ. CDR3 protein: CASSSNRAGNTIYF. As DNA, the CDR3 is TGCGCCAGCAGCTCAAATAGAGCGGGAAACACCATATATTTT.